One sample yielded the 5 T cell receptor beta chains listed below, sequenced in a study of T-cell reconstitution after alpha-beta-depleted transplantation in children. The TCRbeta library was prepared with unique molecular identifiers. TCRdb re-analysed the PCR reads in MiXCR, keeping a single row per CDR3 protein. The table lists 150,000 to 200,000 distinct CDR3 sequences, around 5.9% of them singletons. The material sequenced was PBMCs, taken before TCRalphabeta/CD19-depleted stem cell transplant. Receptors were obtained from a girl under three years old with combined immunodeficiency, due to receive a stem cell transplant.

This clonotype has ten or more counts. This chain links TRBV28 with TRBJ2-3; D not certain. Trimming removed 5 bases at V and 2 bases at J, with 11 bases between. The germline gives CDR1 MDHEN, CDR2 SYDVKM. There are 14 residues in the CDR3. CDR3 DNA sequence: TGTGCCAGCAGTCTACGCAGTCTCACAGATACGCAGTATTTT. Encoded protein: CASSLRSLTDTQYF.

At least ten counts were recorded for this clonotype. The CDR3 nucleotides read TGTGCCAGCGAGAGAGCCTACAATGAGCAGTTCTTC. Its translation is CASERAYNEQFF. The rearrangement joins TRBV12-3 or TRBV12-4 to TRBJ2-1; D remains unclear. V was cut by 8 bases and J by 2 bases, with 7 bases left in between. The CDR3 sequence is 12 residues long.

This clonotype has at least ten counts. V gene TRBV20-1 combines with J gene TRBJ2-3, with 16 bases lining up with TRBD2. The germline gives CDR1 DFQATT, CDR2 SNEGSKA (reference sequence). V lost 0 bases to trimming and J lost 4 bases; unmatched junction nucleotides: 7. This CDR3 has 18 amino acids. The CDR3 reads CSARDLGLAGGPPDTQYF. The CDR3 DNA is TGCAGTGCTAGAGATCTGGGACTAGCGGGAGGGCCCCCAGATACGCAGTATTTT.

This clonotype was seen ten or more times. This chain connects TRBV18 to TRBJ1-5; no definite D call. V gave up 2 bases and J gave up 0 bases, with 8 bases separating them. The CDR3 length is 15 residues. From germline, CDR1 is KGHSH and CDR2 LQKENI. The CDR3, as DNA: TGTGCCAGCTCACCAAGTAAAGATAGCAATCAGCCCCAGCATTTT. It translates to CASSPSKDSNQPQHF.

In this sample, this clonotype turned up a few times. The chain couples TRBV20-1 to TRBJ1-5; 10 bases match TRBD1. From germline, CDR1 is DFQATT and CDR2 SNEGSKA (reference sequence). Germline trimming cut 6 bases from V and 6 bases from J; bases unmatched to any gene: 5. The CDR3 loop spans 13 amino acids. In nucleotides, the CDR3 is TGCAGTGCGCGACAGGGGGCTGTTCAGCCCCAGCATTTT. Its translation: CSARQGAVQPQHF.